The T cell receptor beta chain described here comes from a study of T cell responses to AZD1222 COVID-19 vaccine. Second-dose recipients at about 4 or about 12 weeks were treated as one pooled group. General study findings and limits: The donors showed a predominance of white British ancestry and of females, with possible underestimation of clonal diversity. The reported proportion of spike-specific TCRs targeting unmutated variant regions was nearly half. Spike-specific TCR breadth rose after two AZD1222 doses, and depth rose as well.

Only in-frame clones appear in the TCRdb table, and some are missing; sequencing was by immunoSEQ multiplex PCR. Among 150,000 to 200,000 clones listed, approximately 94% were seen once. V was clipped by 3 bases and J by 5 bases, with 11 bases between them. This CDR3 has 14 residues. CDR1 is MNHEY and CDR2 is SMNVEV in the germline V gene (reference sequence). In regard to this clone: Its target is not known.

This chain uses TRBV27 with TRBJ2-1; the D is unclear. The receptor's source is an adult who received the AZD1222 COVID-19 vaccine. Sequences were derived from peripheral blood, sampled 28 days after the second AZD1222 dose. The CDR3 protein is CASSFFGENNEQFF. For the CDR3, the DNA is TGTGCCAGCAGTTTTTTCGGAGAAAACAATGAGCAGTTCTTC.